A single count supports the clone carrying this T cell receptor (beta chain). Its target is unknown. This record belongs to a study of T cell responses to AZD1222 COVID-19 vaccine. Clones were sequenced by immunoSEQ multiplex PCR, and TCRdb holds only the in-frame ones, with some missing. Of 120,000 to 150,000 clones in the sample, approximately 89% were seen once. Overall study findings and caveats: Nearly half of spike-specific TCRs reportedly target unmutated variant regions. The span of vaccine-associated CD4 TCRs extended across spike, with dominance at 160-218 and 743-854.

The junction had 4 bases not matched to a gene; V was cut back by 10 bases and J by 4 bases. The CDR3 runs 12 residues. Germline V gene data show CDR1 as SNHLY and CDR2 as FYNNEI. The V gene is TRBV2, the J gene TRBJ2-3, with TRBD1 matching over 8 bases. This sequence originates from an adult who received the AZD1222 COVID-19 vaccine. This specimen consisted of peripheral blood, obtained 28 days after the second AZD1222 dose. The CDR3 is CATGQGPDTQYF. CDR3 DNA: TGTGCCACCGGACAGGGCCCAGATACGCAGTATTTT.